What follows are 7 T cell receptor beta chains derived from one specimen sequenced in a study of neoadjuvant anti-PD-1 for oral cavity cancer. Here immunoSEQ multiplex PCR was the method, and the copy in TCRdb shows in-frame clones only, minus some. Of about 15,000 clones listed, about 64% were seen once; the top ten hold 2.5% to 3%. The sequencing here drew on PBMCs, taken before nivolumab (anti-PD-1) treatment. These receptors all come from a person aged 35-79 years with oral cavity squamous cell carcinoma.

V and J are TRBV19 and TRBJ1-5; TRBD1 matches at 7 bases. The CDR3 sequence is 13 residues long. V lost 10 bases, J lost 7 bases, and 10 bases stayed unmatched. CDR1 and CDR2 from the germline V gene are LNHDA and SQIVND (reference sequence). CDR3 nucleotides: TGTGCCACCAGACAGGGTGCAGGGCAGCCCCAGCATTTT. This gives the protein CATRQGAGQPQHF.

The sample holds a few counts of this clone. J is TRBJ2-1 and V is TRBV5-1; D uncertain. Trimming removed 7 bases at V and 8 bases at J, with 13 bases between. The CDR3 contains 12 residues. Germline lookup yields CDR1 SGHRS and CDR2 YFSETQ. In nucleotides, the CDR3 is TGCGCCAGCGCCAGAGAAACGGATGAGCAGTTCTTC. It is translated as CASARETDEQFF.

V usage is TRBV5-8 and J usage is TRBJ2-7; D is unclear. V was shortened by 0 bases and J by 3 bases, with 4 bases between the two germline ends. CDR3 length: 12 residues. CDR1 and CDR2 from the germline V gene are SGHTS and YDEGEE. In DNA form, the CDR3 reads TGTGCCAGCAGCTTGGAGGACTACGAGCAGTACTTC. Encoded protein: CASSLEDYEQYF.

This clone was seen only once. The V call is TRBV5-1, the J call TRBJ1-3; tentative D call: TRBD1 (6 bases). CDR3 length equals 13 residues. The V gene lost 4 bases and the J gene lost 4 bases, with 9 bases spanning the gap. Germline values: CDR1 SGHRS, CDR2 YFSETQ. CDR3 sequence: CASSRDTGNTIYF. CDR3 nucleotide sequence: TGCGCCAGCAGCCGGGACACAGGAAACACCATATATTTT.

The CDR3: CASSEIGGSSGNTIYF. In DNA form, the CDR3 reads TGTGCCAGCAGTGAAATAGGAGGGAGCTCTGGAAACACCATATATTTT. The J gene is TRBJ1-3, the V gene TRBV6-1, with D hard to call. There are 16 residues in the CDR3. Germline CDR1 is MNHNS and CDR2 is SASEGT. V lost 2 bases to trimming and J lost 0 bases, with 11 bases between them.

The chain links TRBV5-1 to TRBJ2-1; TRBD1 matches 12 bases. This CDR3 is 18 amino acids long. V lost 4 bases and J lost 0; bases outside the gene matches: 8. Germline CDR1 and CDR2: SGHRS and YFSETQ. This CDR3 is CASSLGTGGPSSYNEQFF. As DNA, the CDR3 is TGCGCCAGCAGCCTCGGGACAGGGGGCCCTAGCTCCTACAATGAGCAGTTCTTC.

This clone was seen once. This sequence joins TRBV6-9 and TRBJ1-5, with D perhaps matching TRBD1 (6 bases). The CDR3 extends over 19 amino acids. Germline CDR1 reads MNHGY; CDR2 reads SVAAGI. Deletions cut 6 bases from V and 4 bases from J, with 28 bases between. For the CDR3, the DNA is TGTGCCAGCAGCGAGATACAGGGTGCCGAGGTAATAGGGAATCAGCCCCAGCATTTT. The encoded protein is CASSEIQGAEVIGNQPQHF.